This passage covers 19 T cell receptor beta chains from one sample sequenced in a study of identical twins. MiXCR, run by TCRdb on the 5' RACE reads, gives a single entry per CDR3 protein. The sample carries over 200,000 distinct CDR3 sequences, 6% to 7% recorded once. This sample also appeared in a second study, on T cells expressing NK-cell markers.

The source material was CD8+ T cells sorted from blood. The receptors were gathered from a woman aged 18 to 35 in good health.

This clonotype occurred many times. The CDR3 reads CATSRVAGGPKNIQYF. The CDR3 DNA is TGTGCCACCAGCAGAGTAGCGGGGGGCCCCAAAAACATTCAGTACTTC. This chain connects TRBV15 to TRBJ2-4, with 10 bases matching TRBD2. J lost 2 bases, V lost 1 base, and 2 bases had no gene match. The CDR3 has 16 amino acids. Germline V gives CDR1 LNHNV, CDR2 YYDKDF (reference sequence).

The chain combines TRBV11-3 with TRBJ2-7, with 7 bases that match TRBD2. V was pared by 0 bases and J by 5 bases, with 4 bases of the junction left unmatched. CDR1 SGHNT and CDR2 YENEEA come from the germline V gene. The CDR3 has 14 residues. As DNA, the CDR3 is TGTGCCAGCAGCTTAGAAACGGGGAGGGACGAGCAGTACTTC. Protein sequence: CASSLETGRDEQYF.

This clonotype occurred a few times. The chain couples TRBV27 to TRBJ2-1; 10 bases align to TRBD2. Germline assignment: CDR1 MNHEY and CDR2 SMNVEV (reference sequence). J gave up 5 bases and V 8 bases, and 18 bases lay outside the gene matches. The CDR3 is 18 amino acids. The CDR3 sequence is CASSFLAGDGWTHNEQFF. DNA of the CDR3: TGTGCCAGCTCCTTTCTAGCGGGAGATGGTTGGACACACAATGAGCAGTTCTTC.

This clonotype was recorded a few times. The chain combines TRBV27 with TRBJ2-3; 10 bases align to TRBD2. This CDR3 is 16 amino acids long. J gave up 2 bases and V 7 bases, and 9 bases lay outside the gene matches. Germline loops: CDR1 MNHEY, CDR2 SMNVEV (reference sequence). The CDR3 protein is CASIRTSGDSTDTQYF. DNA for the CDR3: TGTGCCAGCATTCGGACTAGCGGAGACTCCACAGATACGCAGTATTTT.

This clonotype was picked up a small number of times. The gene calls are TRBV7-3 and TRBJ2-1, with 7 bases aligning to TRBD2. This CDR3 contains 13 residues. Looked up from germline, CDR1 is SGHTA and CDR2 is FQGTGA. Trimming removed 6 bases from V and 4 bases from J; junction bases left unmatched: 3. CDR3 nucleotide sequence: TGTGCCAGCAGATACGGGGGGTACAATGAGCAGTTCTTC. This sequence encodes CASRYGGYNEQFF.

This chain links TRBV15 with TRBJ2-1, with 13 bases matching TRBD2. The junction had 9 bases not matched to a gene; V was cut back by 3 bases and J by 7 bases. Germline V lookup: CDR1 LNHNV, CDR2 YYDKDF (reference sequence). CDR3 length equals 17 residues. CDR3 nucleotides: TGTGCCACCAGCAGCTCCCCCCGGACTAGCGGGAGAAATGAGCAGTTCTTC. This codes for CATSSSPRTSGRNEQFF.

This clonotype was detected many times. This chain uses TRBV6-2 or TRBV6-3 with TRBJ2-1; TRBD2 might be the D (5 bases). Germline V gene lookup returns CDR1 MNHEY and CDR2 SVGEGT. Trimming took off 2 bases at V and 1 base at J, with 9 bases between the two ends. CDR3 length: 15 amino acids. CDR3 region: CASSYEAASYNEQFF. In DNA, the CDR3 is TGTGCCAGCAGTTACGAAGCGGCTTCCTACAATGAGCAGTTCTTC.

This clonotype has at least ten counts. The chain couples TRBV12-3 or TRBV12-4 to TRBJ2-1; the match to TRBD2 covers 9 bases. The CDR3 has 18 amino acids. After removal of 3 bases from V and 3 bases from J, the junction contained 12 bases not matched to a gene. CDR3 nucleotides: TGTGCCAGCAGTTTTATAGGCCCCGGGACTAGCTACTACAATGAGCAGTTCTTC. Amino acid sequence: CASSFIGPGTSYYNEQFF.

This clonotype was seen more than once but under ten times. The genes are TRBV11-2 and TRBJ2-1; D unresolved. With 5 bases removed from V and 7 bases from J, the gap between germline ends came to 6 bases. CDR3 length equals 11 residues. Germline CDR1 reads SGHAT; CDR2 reads FQNNGV. CDR3 coding DNA: TGTGCCAGCAGCCCGATGAATGAGCAGTTCTTC. This gives the protein CASSPMNEQFF.

The gene calls are TRBV5-8 and TRBJ2-1, with D tentatively TRBD2 (6 bases). Germline CDR1 is SGHTS and CDR2 is YDEGEE. Trimming removed 0 bases at V and 0 bases at J, with 13 bases between. CDR3 size: 17 residues. The CDR3 protein is CASSLALGRSSYNEQFF. The CDR3 DNA reads TGTGCCAGCAGCTTGGCCCTCGGGAGAAGCTCCTACAATGAGCAGTTCTTC.

The chain carries TRBV27 and TRBJ2-3; 9 bases map to TRBD2. Trimming took 1 base from V and 4 from J; bases not matched to a gene: 3. This CDR3 contains 15 residues. The germline V gene encodes CDR1 MNHEY and CDR2 SMNVEV (reference sequence). In nucleotides, the CDR3 is TGTGCCAGCAGTTTATACGCGGGAGGGCCAGATACGCAGTATTTT. This translates into CASSLYAGGPDTQYF.

The genes are TRBV3-1 and TRBJ2-7, with TRBD2 matching over 9 bases. The junction had 3 bases not matched to a gene; V was cut back by 3 bases and J by 6 bases. Per the germline V gene, CDR1 is LGHDT and CDR2 is YNNKEL (reference sequence). This CDR3 has 13 amino acids. The DNA for the CDR3 is TGTGCCAGCAGCCAGCGGGAGGGCCTCGAGCAGTACTTC. Its translation is CASSQREGLEQYF.

This clonotype was counted between two and nine times. This chain uses TRBV11-2 with TRBJ1-1, with D possibly TRBD1 on 5 matching bases. V gave up 1 base and J gave up 2 bases, with 8 bases separating them. The length of the CDR3 is 14 residues. Germline CDR1 and CDR2: SGHAT and FQNNGV. The CDR3 reads CASSLGTPNTEAFF. The CDR3 region has the DNA TGTGCCAGCAGCTTAGGGACACCAAACACTGAAGCTTTCTTT.

The chain uses TRBV27 and TRBJ1-1; TRBD1 agrees at 7 bases. CDR1 and CDR2 from the germline V gene are MNHEY and SMNVEV (reference sequence). J gave up 0 bases and V 2 bases, and 9 bases lay outside the gene matches. CDR3 length: 17 residues. The CDR3, as DNA: TGTGCCAGCAGTTTAACAGGGGCCTCGATAATGAACACTGAAGCTTTCTTT. Translating gives CASSLTGASIMNTEAFF.

This clonotype came up many times. This chain connects TRBV11-2 to TRBJ2-5, with D uncertain. Germline lookup yields CDR1 SGHAT and CDR2 FQNNGV. V was shortened by 2 bases and J by 2 bases, with 3 bases between the two germline ends. The CDR3 covers 12 residues. CDR3 DNA sequence: TGTGCCAGCAGCTTACAGCAAGAGACCCAGTACTTC. Its protein product is CASSLQQETQYF.

The CDR3 here is CASSLMRVLAGGNEQFF. The CDR3 bases are TGTGCCAGCAGCTTGATGAGGGTCCTAGCGGGGGGCAATGAGCAGTTCTTC. The V call is TRBV7-9, the J call TRBJ2-1; 11 bases are a match to TRBD2. The germline gives CDR1 SEHNR, CDR2 FQNEAQ (reference sequence). The CDR3 sequence is 17 residues long. J gave up 6 bases and V 3 bases, and 10 bases lay outside the gene matches.

Remarks on this clonotype: One junction end disagrees with the germline gene, perhaps due to a read error. For the CDR3, the DNA is TGTACCAGCAGTTTTACTAATGAGCAGTTCTTC. Translating gives CTSSFTNEQFF. The chain employs TRBV12-3 or TRBV12-4 and TRBJ2-1; no clear D gene. The CDR3 sequence is 11 residues long.

This clonotype was seen many times. The chain uses TRBV7-2 and TRBJ2-1, with a possible D match to TRBD2 (6 bases). V lost 3 bases and J 8 bases, leaving 17 bases between the germline ends. The CDR3 contains 15 residues. The germline gives CDR1 SGHTA, CDR2 FQGNSA. The CDR3 loop is CASSFFLGSADEQFF. Written as DNA, the CDR3 is TGTGCCAGCAGCTTTTTCCTCGGGAGCGCGGATGAGCAGTTCTTC.

This chain joins TRBV19 and TRBJ1-1; 7 positions agree with TRBD1. Germline V lookup: CDR1 LNHDA, CDR2 SQIVND (reference sequence). The junction had 3 bases not matched to a gene; V was cut back by 3 bases and J by 2 bases. The CDR3 runs to 14 residues. The CDR3 loop reads CASSIGTDNTEAFF. Here the CDR3 DNA reads TGTGCCAGTAGTATCGGGACAGACAACACTGAAGCTTTCTTT.